This TCR beta chain was captured in a study of cytomegalovirus exposure and HLA in healthy donors. Separate from the roughly 670-subject first cohort, the approximately 120-subject validation cohort was the one that the donors belonged to. The method was immunoSEQ multiplex PCR; TCRdb's version includes in-frame clones alone and lacks a portion of them. The sample carries around 94,000 clones, about 95% recorded once. The study, taken as a whole, reports: TCR sequences were mostly rare, though some public TCRs occurred in many donors. The classifier reportedly diagnosed cytomegalovirus status with high sensitivity and specificity. The study designated roughly 160 TCR beta chains cytomegalovirus-associated.

This clone was picked up a small number of times. Its antigen is as yet unknown. Germline loops: CDR1 SGHTA, CDR2 FQGNSA. There are 15 residues in the CDR3. Deletions cut 2 bases from V and 5 bases from J, with 13 bases between. The TCR sequence derives from a woman aged 18-29 years in good health and CMV-seronegative. This chain links TRBV7-2 with TRBJ2-1; TRBD1 is a possible D gene (6 bases). The sample taken for sequencing was PBMCs. The CDR3 loop reads CASSLLRGSNNEQFF. The DNA for the CDR3 is TGTGCCAGCAGCTTACTAAGGGGGTCGAACAATGAGCAGTTCTTC.